What follows are 2 T cell receptor beta chains derived from one specimen sequenced in a study of blood T cell repertoires in COVID-19. Clones were read by immunoSEQ multiplex PCR, and TCRdb kept only the in-frame ones, dropping some. The repertoire holds about 100,000 clones, around 84% seen once, with 2.1% in the top ten. The source material was peripheral blood. These receptors came from a human donor in a cohort sampled during active COVID-19.

This clone was detected once. CDR3 loop: CASSLSSSYNSPLHF. DNA of the CDR3: TGCGCCAGCAGCTTGTCCAGCTCCTATAATTCACCCCTCCACTTT. The rearrangement uses TRBV5-1 and TRBJ1-6; D gene uncertain. V dropped 1 base and J dropped 0 bases, with 5 bases sitting between them. The CDR3 has 15 residues. Germline assignment: CDR1 SGHRS and CDR2 YFSETQ.

The chain is built from TRBV6-5 and TRBJ1-2; D remains unclear. Germline values: CDR1 MNHEY, CDR2 SVGAGI. V shed 0 bases and J shed 8 bases, with 10 bases lying between them. CDR3 length: 13 residues. The CDR3 sequence: CASSYSAGGGYTF. As DNA, the CDR3 is TGTGCCAGCAGTTACTCCGCAGGAGGGGGCTACACCTTC.